The clone carrying this TCR beta chain was counted between two and nine times. V was trimmed by 0 bases and J by 11 bases, leaving 23 bases between them. Germline values: CDR1 MNHNS, CDR2 SASEGT. This CDR3 region has 17 residues. In the authors' workflow: Counts of nucleated cells, estimated from reference gene primer amplification, were obtained. Data came from immunoSEQ multiplex PCR; TCRdb stores just in-frame clones and leaves some out. Clone size and V and J calls were adopted from that table, with D and trimming inferred from the DNA. The sample holds about 140,000 clones, 65% to 80% seen once. These data come from a study of blood T cell repertoires in COVID-19. Overall study: Material from acute and convalescent COVID-19 was sourced from the United States, Italy and Spain. The analysed material was cDNA or gDNA that came from T cells, B-cell-depleted T cells, or PBMCs.

The chain combines TRBV6-1 with TRBJ2-1; a possible D gene is TRBD2 (7 bases). This sequence was found in a woman in her fifties or sixties with acute or convalescent COVID-19. The sequencing input was peripheral blood. The CDR3, as DNA: TGTGCCAGCAGTGAAGCGCACGGGGGGCGGAGGACTGCGAAGCAGTTCTTC. Its protein product is CASSEAHGGRRTAKQFF.